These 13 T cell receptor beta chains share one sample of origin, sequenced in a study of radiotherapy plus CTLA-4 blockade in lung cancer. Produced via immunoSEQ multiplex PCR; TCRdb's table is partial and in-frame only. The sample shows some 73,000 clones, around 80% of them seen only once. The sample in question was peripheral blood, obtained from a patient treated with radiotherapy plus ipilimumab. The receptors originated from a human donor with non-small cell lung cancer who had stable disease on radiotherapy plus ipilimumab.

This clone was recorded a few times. In DNA, the CDR3 is TGTGCCTGGGGAACCTTTAGTGGGAGTACCCAGTACTTC. Its translation: CAWGTFSGSTQYF. This sequence joins TRBV30 and TRBJ2-5; D may be TRBD2 (5 bases). Per the germline V gene, CDR1 is GTSNPN and CDR2 is SVGIG (reference sequence). V dropped 5 bases and J dropped 8 bases, with 18 bases sitting between them. This CDR3 spans 13 amino acids.

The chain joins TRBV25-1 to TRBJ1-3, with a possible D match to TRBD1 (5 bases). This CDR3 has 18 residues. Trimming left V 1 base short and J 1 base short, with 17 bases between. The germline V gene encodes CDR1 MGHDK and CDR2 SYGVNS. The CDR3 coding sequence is TGTGCCAGCAGTGAATTTGGTCGGGGCCGTCATTCTGGAAACACCATATATTTT. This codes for CASSEFGRGRHSGNTIYF.

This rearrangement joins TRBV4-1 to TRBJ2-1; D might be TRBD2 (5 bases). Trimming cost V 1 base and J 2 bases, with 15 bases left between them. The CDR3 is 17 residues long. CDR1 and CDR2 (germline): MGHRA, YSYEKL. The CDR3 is CASSQGKERGAYNEQFF. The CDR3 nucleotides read TGCGCCAGCAGCCAAGGGAAAGAACGGGGAGCCTACAATGAGCAGTTCTTC.

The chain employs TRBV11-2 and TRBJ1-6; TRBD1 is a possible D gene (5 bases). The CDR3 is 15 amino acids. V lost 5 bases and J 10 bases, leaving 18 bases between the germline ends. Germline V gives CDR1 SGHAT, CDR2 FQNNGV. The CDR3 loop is CASSPGALGGSPLHF. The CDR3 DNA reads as TGTGCCAGCAGCCCCGGGGCTCTCGGAGGCTCACCCCTCCACTTT.

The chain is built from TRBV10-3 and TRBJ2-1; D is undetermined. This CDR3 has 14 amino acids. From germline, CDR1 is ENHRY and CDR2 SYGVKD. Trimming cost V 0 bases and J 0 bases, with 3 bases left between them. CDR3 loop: CAISESGSYNEQFF. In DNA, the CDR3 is TGTGCCATCAGTGAGTCCGGCTCCTACAATGAGCAGTTCTTC.

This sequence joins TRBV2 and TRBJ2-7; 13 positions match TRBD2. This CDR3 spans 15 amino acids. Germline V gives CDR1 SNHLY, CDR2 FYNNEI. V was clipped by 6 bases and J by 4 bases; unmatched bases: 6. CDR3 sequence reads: CASSPGLAGEYEQYF. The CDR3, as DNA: TGTGCCAGCAGCCCCGGACTAGCGGGAGAGTACGAGCAGTACTTC. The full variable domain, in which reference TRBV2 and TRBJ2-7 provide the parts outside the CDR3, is EPEVTQTPSHQVTQMGQEVILRCVPISNHLYFYWYRQILGQKVEFLVSFYNNEISEKSEIFDDQFSVERPDGSNFTLKIRSTKLEDSAMYFCASSPGLAGEYEQYFGPGTRLTVT.

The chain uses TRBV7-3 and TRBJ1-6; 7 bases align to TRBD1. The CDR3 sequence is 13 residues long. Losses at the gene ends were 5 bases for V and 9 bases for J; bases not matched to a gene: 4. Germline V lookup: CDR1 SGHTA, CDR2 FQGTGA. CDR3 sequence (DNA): TGTGCCAGCAGCCCGGACAGGACTTCACCCCTCCACTTT. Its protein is CASSPDRTSPLHF.

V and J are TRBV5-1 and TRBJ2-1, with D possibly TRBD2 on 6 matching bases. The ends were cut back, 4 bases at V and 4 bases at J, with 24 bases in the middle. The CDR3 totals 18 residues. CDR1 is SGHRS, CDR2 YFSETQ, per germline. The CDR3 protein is CASSPGLLSGGVYNEQFF. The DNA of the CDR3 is TGCGCCAGCAGCCCTGGCCTCCTTAGCGGTGGGGTTTACAATGAGCAGTTCTTC.

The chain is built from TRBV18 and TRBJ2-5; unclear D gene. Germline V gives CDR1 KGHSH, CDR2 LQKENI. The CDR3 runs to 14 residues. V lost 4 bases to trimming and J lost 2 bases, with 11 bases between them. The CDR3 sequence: CASSHWTEQETQYF. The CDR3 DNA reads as TGTGCCAGCTCACACTGGACGGAACAAGAGACCCAGTACTTC.

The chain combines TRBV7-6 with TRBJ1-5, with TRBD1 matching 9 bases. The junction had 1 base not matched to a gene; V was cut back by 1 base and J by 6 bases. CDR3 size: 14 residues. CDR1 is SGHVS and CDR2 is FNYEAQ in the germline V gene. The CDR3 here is CASSLVTGGQPQHF. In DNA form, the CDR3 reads TGTGCCAGCAGCTTAGTGACAGGGGGTCAGCCCCAGCATTTT.

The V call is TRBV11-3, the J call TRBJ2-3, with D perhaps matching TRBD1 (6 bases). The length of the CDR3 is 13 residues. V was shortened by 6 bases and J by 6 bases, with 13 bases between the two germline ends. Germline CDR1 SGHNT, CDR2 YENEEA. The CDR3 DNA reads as TGTGCCAGCAGTTTACAGGGCTCTGATACGCAGTATTTT. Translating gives CASSLQGSDTQYF. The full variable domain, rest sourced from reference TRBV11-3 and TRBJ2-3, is EAGVVQSPRYKIIEKKQPVAFWCNPISGHNTLYWYLQNLGQGPELLIRYENEEAVDDSQLPKDRFSAERLKGVDSTLKIQPAELGDSAVYLCASSLQGSDTQYFGPGTRLTVL.

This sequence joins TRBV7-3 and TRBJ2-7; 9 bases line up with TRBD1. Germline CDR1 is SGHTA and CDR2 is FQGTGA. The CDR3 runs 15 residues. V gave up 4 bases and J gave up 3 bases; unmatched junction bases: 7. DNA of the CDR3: TGTGCCAGCAGCTCGCCGGGGGACAGGGTCTACGAGCAGTACTTC. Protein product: CASSSPGDRVYEQYF.

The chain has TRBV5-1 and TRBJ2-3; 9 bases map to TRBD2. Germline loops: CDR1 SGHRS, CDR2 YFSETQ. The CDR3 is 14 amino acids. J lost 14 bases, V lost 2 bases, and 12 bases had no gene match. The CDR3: CASSFGSGGAQGYF. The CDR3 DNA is TGCGCCAGCAGCTTCGGTAGCGGGGGCGCGCAGGGGTATTTT.